A selection of T cell receptor beta chains follows, all from one sample in a study of patients and donors after allogeneic stem cell transplantation. MiXCR, applied by TCRdb to the RT-PCR reads, yields one record per CDR3 protein. The sample records more than 850,000 distinct CDR3 sequences, over 15% being singletons. The sequenced material came from blood, either unsorted or a sorted T cell fraction (not recorded which). These receptors were obtained from a human donor who was either an allogeneic HSCT recipient or a stem cell or donor lymphocyte infusion donor (not recorded which). It is not recorded whose cells these are; they may come from a transplant donor. The conserved cysteine and the conserved F or W are not part of the CDR3 here.

length	V	CDR3
15	TRBV7-3	ASSYVGTRDSYNEQF
11	TRBV30	AWSVGPGAAQY
13	TRBV5-1	ASSLDPQVPGELF
12	TRBV7-9	ASSLAPAGEGAF
13	TRBV29-1	SVTGQGANTGELF
10	TRBV5-5	ASGPGNYGYT
12	TRBV3-1	ASSQASIYNEQF
17	TRBV7-2	ASSLAPGLAGERTGELF
10	TRBV27	ASSTTGQGYT
14	TRBV2	ASSEEQTSGSYEQY
14	TRBV27	ASSFSGQGLSGELF
12	TRBV12-3/TRBV12-4	ASSWDRANEKLF
9	TRBV20-1	SASRLSEQF
14	TRBV5-1	ASSLGDRAHQETQY
13	TRBV20-1	SARGLTGGPNEQF
14	TRBV4-3	ASSPGGTVANYGYT
13	TRBV7-2	ASSLASVLGNEQF
10	TRBV10-3	AIGQVTGELF
12	TRBV11-2	ASSLDRAGYEQY
11	TRBV20-1	SARGQGTYEQY
12	TRBV7-9	ASSFGTATGELF
14	TRBV6-4	ASSEFQGARTDTQY
11	TRBV12-3/TRBV12-4	ASSLGGSPEQF
14	TRBV12-3/TRBV12-4	ASTIHGQGQADTQY
13	TRBV18	ASASTGGGYNEQF
13	TRBV9	ASSVGGRADNEQF
12	TRBV5-5	ASSYGRGGTEAF
13	TRBV6-2/TRBV6-3	ASSYSLREIYEQY
13	TRBV29-1	SVGRSGRMIYEQF
14	TRBV5-6	ASSLFPGQPNTEAF
13	TRBV9	ASSPRDTNSYEQY
14	TRBV5-1	ASSLDRGAGGNTIY
14	TRBV19	ASSSRLALSTDTQY
14	TRBV7-8	ASSLLTGMGTYEQY
14	TRBV5-1	ASSLDVPGAKNIQY
11	TRBV20-1	SARDLGTGEAF
15	TRBV6-5	ASSYLTLGAARNEQF
13	TRBV4-3	ASSPVRVPGAQQY
12	TRBV29-1	SVLDRENTGELF
13	TRBV15	ATRNDRGTTGELF
12	TRBV6-5	ASSYLRARTEAF
12	TRBV12-3/TRBV12-4	ASSSGINTGELF
14	TRBV5-1	ASRPGPPPFVYEQY
13	TRBV5-1	ASSAGLAGSDTQY
13	TRBV7-2	ASILDGLNTGELF
13	TRBV12-3/TRBV12-4	ASSFDRGVTDTQY
10	TRBV30	AWSDEGYEQY
14	TRBV9	ASSSEGTGSYNEQF
12	TRBV7-3	ASSSGTQGTEAF
16	TRBV20-1	SAPSFLRLAGDNNEQF
13	TRBV5-8	ASSDGTPPSNTQY
12	TRBV18	ASSRKTSGIEQF
11	TRBV12-3/TRBV12-4	ASSPNTIYGYT
7	TRBV29-1	SVAPEAF